This T cell receptor (beta chain) was profiled in a study of blood T cells in healthy people across ages. Whole-study findings and limits: Age showed a roughly linear inverse relationship with TCR beta diversity per million T cells.

The V gene end was trimmed by 4 bases and the J gene end by 6 bases; junction bases not matched to a gene: 7. Germline V CDR1 and CDR2: LGHNA, YSLEER. The CDR3 consists of 15 residues. Isolation recovered at least 6 million PBMCs from every sample. Primed by a sample-barcoded 5' primer and a J-beta primer mix, a second PCR proceeded for roughly 7 to 12 cycles. In TCRdb, the 5' RACE reads were re-called with MiXCR into one record per CDR3 protein. This table holds about 1.8 million distinct CDR3 sequences, approximately 50% found once. A few counts support this clonotype. Its antigen is unidentified. The rearrangement joins TRBV4-3 to TRBJ2-4; TRBD1 matches at 9 bases. The TCR comes from a woman aged 40 to 50 in good health. The specimen was blood. This chain's CDR3 is CASSLGTGWGNIQYF. Written as DNA, the CDR3 is TGCGCCAGCAGCCTCGGGACAGGGTGGGGAAACATTCAGTACTTC.